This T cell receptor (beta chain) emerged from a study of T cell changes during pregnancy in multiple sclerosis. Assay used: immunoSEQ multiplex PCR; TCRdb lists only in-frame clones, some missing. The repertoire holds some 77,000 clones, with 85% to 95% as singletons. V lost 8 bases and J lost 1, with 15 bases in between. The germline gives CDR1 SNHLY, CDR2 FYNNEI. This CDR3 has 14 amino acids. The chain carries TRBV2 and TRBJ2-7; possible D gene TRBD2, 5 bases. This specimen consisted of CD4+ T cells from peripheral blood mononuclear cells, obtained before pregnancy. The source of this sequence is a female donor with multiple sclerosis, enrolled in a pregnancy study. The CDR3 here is CASQLKRGSYEQYF. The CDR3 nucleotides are TGTGCCAGCCAGTTGAAGCGAGGGTCCTACGAGCAGTACTTC. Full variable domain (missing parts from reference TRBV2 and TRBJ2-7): EPEVTQTPSHQVTQMGQEVILRCVPISNHLYFYWYRQILGQKVEFLVSFYNNEISEKSEIFDDQFSVERPDGSNFTLKIRSTKLEDSAMYFCASQLKRGSYEQYFGPGTRLTVT.